This is a list of T cell receptor beta chains from one sample in a study of T cells after yellow fever vaccination. TCRdb re-called the 5' RACE reads through MiXCR, storing one row per CDR3 protein. In the table there are over 150,000 distinct CDR3 sequences, approximately 6.2% of which are singletons. The starting material was CD4+ T cells sorted from PBMCs, obtained on the day of the first yellow fever vaccination. The origin of the receptors is a man aged 18 to 35 who received the YFV17D yellow fever vaccine. Each CDR3 is given with its conserved first and last residue. D genes are given only for firm matches. The size of a clone is reported for some rows only, either as once, few or many, or as a class for expanded clones.

clone_size j_call d_call v_call cdr3_aa cdr3_nt
NA TRBJ1-2 TRBD1 TRBV5-1 CASSPKGQGDGYTF TGCGCCAGCAGCCCGAAGGGACAGGGCGATGGCTACACCTTC
NA TRBJ2-5 NA TRBV4-2 CASSQDLSLARTQYF TGTGCCAGCAGCCAAGATCTGTCGCTAGCAAGGACCCAGTACTTC
NA TRBJ2-3 NA TRBV20-1 CSALLLPPRSTDTQYF TGCAGTGCCCTGCTCCTCCCCCCGAGGAGCACAGATACGCAGTATTTT
few TRBJ1-2 NA TRBV11-2 CASSEARQSAYGYTF TGTGCCAGCAGCGAAGCTAGACAGTCCGCGTATGGCTACACCTTC
many TRBJ2-7 NA TRBV7-2 CASSLVSSYEQYF TGTGCCAGCAGCTTAGTCAGCTCCTACGAGCAGTACTTC
many TRBJ2-2 NA TRBV20-1 CSATRLPRGGELFF TGCAGTGCTACACGACTCCCTCGGGGCGGGGAGCTGTTTTTT
many TRBJ2-7 TRBD2 TRBV6-5 CASSYSNPRGGYEQYF TGTGCCAGCAGTTACTCGAATCCCCGGGGAGGGTACGAGCAGTACTTC
NA TRBJ1-5 NA TRBV7-2 CASSLRAQDHQPQHF TGTGCCAGCAGCTTGCGGGCCCAGGACCATCAGCCCCAGCATTTT
NA TRBJ2-1 TRBD2 TRBV5-1 CASSPSLAGGRREQFF TGCGCCAGCAGCCCCTCTCTAGCGGGGGGGCGACGTGAGCAGTTCTTC
few TRBJ1-2 NA TRBV20-1 CSAGGDTKHGYTF TGCAGTGCAGGGGGGGACACTAAGCATGGCTACACCTTC
few TRBJ2-5 NA TRBV7-2 CASSPPAGRETQYF TGTGCCAGCAGCCCCCCGGCAGGTCGGGAGACCCAGTACTTC
few TRBJ2-2 NA TRBV4-2 CASSPDRVAGELFF TGTGCCAGCAGCCCTGATCGAGTGGCCGGGGAGCTGTTTTTT
many TRBJ2-2 TRBD1 TRBV11-2 CASSTRQGAGGELFF TGTGCCAGCAGCACAAGACAGGGGGCTGGCGGGGAGCTGTTTTTT
NA TRBJ1-2 TRBD1 TRBV29-1 CSVGSTGVGYGYTF TGCAGCGTTGGATCAACAGGGGTTGGCTATGGCTACACCTTC
few TRBJ1-1 NA TRBV20-1 CSARRPAYEAFF TGCAGTGCCCGGAGACCAGCTTATGAAGCTTTCTTT